The 3 T cell receptor beta chains reported below all come from one sample, sequenced in a study of cytomegalovirus exposure and HLA in healthy donors. The PCR had 60 Vbeta and 13 Jbeta primers. Profiled with immunoSEQ multiplex PCR; TCRdb holds only in-frame clones, not every one. The profile shows 90,000 to 140,000 clones, more than 80% of them singletons. Sequences were obtained from PBMCs. Every receptor here comes from a man aged 18 to 35 in good health and CMV-seronegative.

This chain joins TRBV7-2 and TRBJ1-1; the match to TRBD1 covers 7 bases. V was clipped by 1 base and J by 3 bases; unmatched bases: 5. CDR3 length: 15 residues. Germline lookup yields CDR1 SGHTA and CDR2 FQGNSA. CDR3 in amino acids: CASSLGAGGYTEAFF. The CDR3 DNA sequence: TGTGCCAGCAGCTTAGGGGCAGGGGGGTACACTGAAGCTTTCTTT.

The V gene is TRBV5-1, the J gene TRBJ2-3; 10 bases map to TRBD2. The V gene's germline CDR1 is SGHRS and CDR2 YFSETQ. Losses at the gene ends were 4 bases for V and 2 bases for J; bases not matched to a gene: 7. CDR3 size: 16 residues. The CDR3 loop is CASSTTSGVYTDTQYF. CDR3 sequence (DNA): TGCGCCAGCAGCACTACTAGCGGGGTATACACAGATACGCAGTATTTT.

V gene TRBV6-5 combines with J gene TRBJ2-7; D is possibly TRBD2 (5 bases). Trimming left V 6 bases short and J 2 bases short, with 17 bases between. The CDR3 totals 15 residues. Germline CDR1 is MNHEY and CDR2 is SVGAGI. The CDR3 here is CASRMRRTPAYEQYF. CDR3 coding DNA: TGTGCCAGCAGGATGCGGAGGACCCCAGCCTACGAGCAGTACTTC.